A selection of T cell receptor beta chains follows, all from one sample in a study of type 1 and type 2 diabetes patients. A single record per CDR3 protein comes from TCRdb applying MiXCR to the multiplex PCR reads. Counted here are about 270,000 distinct CDR3 sequences, roughly 50% occurring once; the ten biggest clones make up 12% to 15%. Sequencing input: peripheral blood mononuclear cells (PBMCs). All receptors come from a young man with type 2 diabetes. CDR3s include the opening cysteine and the closing phenylalanine or tryptophan. The order of the fields is J gene, clone size, D gene, V gene, CDR3 protein, CDR3 DNA. The D gene is left open where the match is weak. For some rows the clone size is stated as once, few or many, or as a class when expanded; others skip it.

j_call: TRBJ1-2; clone_size: few; d_call: NA; v_call: TRBV5-1; cdr3_aa: CASSSDSNYGYTF; cdr3_nt: TGCGCCAGCAGCTCGGACAGCAACTATGGCTACACCTTC
j_call: TRBJ1-2; clone_size: NA; d_call: NA; v_call: TRBV20-1; cdr3_aa: CSAPPARDNYGYTF; cdr3_nt: TGCAGTGCCCCCCCGGCCAGGGACAATTATGGCTACACCTTC
j_call: TRBJ2-1; clone_size: NA; d_call: NA; v_call: TRBV12-3/TRBV12-4; cdr3_aa: CASSLGGRAGYNEQFF; cdr3_nt: TGTGCCAGCAGTCTGGGGGGAAGAGCGGGCTACAATGAGCAGTTCTTC
j_call: TRBJ1-1; clone_size: NA; d_call: NA; v_call: TRBV28; cdr3_aa: CASRFEGNTEAFF; cdr3_nt: TGTGCCAGCAGATTTGAAGGGAACACTGAAGCTTTCTTT
j_call: TRBJ2-5; clone_size: once; d_call: NA; v_call: TRBV7-8; cdr3_aa: CASSLVELVKTQYF; cdr3_nt: TGTGCCAGCAGCTTAGTTGAGTTAGTGAAGACCCAGTACTTC
j_call: TRBJ2-1; clone_size: NA; d_call: TRBD2; v_call: TRBV7-3; cdr3_aa: CASSLVGTSERTQQFF; cdr3_nt: TGTGCCAGCAGCTTAGTGGGGACTAGCGAAAGGACCCAGCAGTTCTTC
j_call: TRBJ1-6; clone_size: NA; d_call: TRBD1; v_call: TRBV28; cdr3_aa: CASSKLRTGGSSPLHF; cdr3_nt: TGTGCCAGCAGTAAGTTAAGGACAGGGGGTAGTTCACCCCTCCACTTT
j_call: TRBJ2-7; clone_size: many; d_call: TRBD1; v_call: TRBV2; cdr3_aa: CASSWTGELYEQYF; cdr3_nt: TGTGCCAGCAGTTGGACAGGGGAGTTGTACGAGCAGTACTTC
j_call: TRBJ1-3; clone_size: NA; d_call: TRBD1; v_call: TRBV6-6; cdr3_aa: CASSYYRTGSRYRGNTIYF; cdr3_nt: TGTGCCAGCAGTTACTATAGGACAGGGTCCAGGTATCGAGGAAACACCATATATTTT
j_call: TRBJ1-2; clone_size: once; d_call: TRBD1; v_call: TRBV9; cdr3_aa: CASSSDRGYGYTF; cdr3_nt: TGTGCCAGCAGCTCTGACAGGGGGTATGGCTACACCTTC
j_call: TRBJ2-1; clone_size: NA; d_call: TRBD2; v_call: TRBV5-1; cdr3_aa: CASSLALAGGPYNEQFF; cdr3_nt: TGCGCCAGCAGCTTGGCACTAGCGGGAGGCCCCTACAATGAGCAGTTCTTC
j_call: TRBJ2-7; clone_size: NA; d_call: NA; v_call: TRBV10-3; cdr3_aa: CATIYDHEQYF; cdr3_nt: TGTGCCACCATCTACGACCACGAGCAGTACTTC
j_call: TRBJ2-5; clone_size: many; d_call: NA; v_call: TRBV15; cdr3_aa: CATASTRQAFEETQYF; cdr3_nt: TGTGCCACCGCATCTACCAGGCAGGCATTCGAAGAGACCCAGTACTTC
j_call: TRBJ2-5; clone_size: NA; d_call: NA; v_call: TRBV28; cdr3_aa: CASTLESGLGETQYF; cdr3_nt: TGTGCCAGCACCCTGGAGTCAGGGTTGGGGGAGACCCAGTACTTC
j_call: TRBJ2-5; clone_size: few; d_call: NA; v_call: TRBV24-1; cdr3_aa: CATSDRRSRQGQRETQYF; cdr3_nt: TGTGCCACCAGTGATCGGAGGAGTCGGCAGGGACAAAGGGAGACCCAGTACTTC
j_call: TRBJ1-2; clone_size: NA; d_call: TRBD1; v_call: TRBV10-3; cdr3_aa: CAISLGTGFSYMGYTF; cdr3_nt: TGTGCCATCAGTCTGGGGACAGGATTTTCTTATATGGGCTACACCTTC
j_call: TRBJ1-2; clone_size: NA; d_call: NA; v_call: TRBV12-5; cdr3_aa: CASGLVRLGQDHSNYGYTF; cdr3_nt: TGTGCTAGTGGTTTGGTTCGTCTAGGACAAGATCATTCTAACTATGGCTACACCTTC
j_call: TRBJ2-5; clone_size: NA; d_call: NA; v_call: TRBV6-5; cdr3_aa: CASSYSMVYQETQYF; cdr3_nt: TGTGCCAGCAGTTACTCGATGGTGTACCAAGAGACCCAGTACTTC
j_call: TRBJ2-1; clone_size: once; d_call: TRBD1; v_call: TRBV7-3; cdr3_aa: CASSSPGQGFRVDEQFF; cdr3_nt: TGTGCCAGCAGCTCCCCGGGACAGGGTTTTAGAGTAGATGAGCAGTTCTTC
j_call: TRBJ2-5; clone_size: NA; d_call: NA; v_call: TRBV30; cdr3_aa: CAWEEPQETQYF; cdr3_nt: TGTGCCTGGGAGGAACCGCAAGAGACCCAGTACTTC
j_call: TRBJ2-5; clone_size: NA; d_call: NA; v_call: TRBV5-1; cdr3_aa: CASSWGTAQETQYF; cdr3_nt: TGCGCCAGCAGCTGGGGGACTGCCCAAGAGACCCAGTACTTC
j_call: TRBJ1-1; clone_size: NA; d_call: TRBD1; v_call: TRBV19; cdr3_aa: CASSYRGQMNTEAFF; cdr3_nt: TGTGCCAGTAGCTACAGGGGGCAGATGAACACTGAAGCTTTCTTT
j_call: TRBJ1-1; clone_size: NA; d_call: NA; v_call: TRBV7-8; cdr3_aa: CASSLSAVNTGAFF; cdr3_nt: TGTGCCAGCAGCTTATCCGCCGTTAACACTGGAGCTTTCTTT
j_call: TRBJ1-6; clone_size: few; d_call: TRBD1; v_call: TRBV7-9; cdr3_aa: CASSRDRNSPLHF; cdr3_nt: TGTGCCAGCAGCCGGGACAGGAATTCACCCCTCCACTTT
j_call: TRBJ2-3; clone_size: NA; d_call: TRBD2; v_call: TRBV30; cdr3_aa: CAWSVKWASGSTDTQYF; cdr3_nt: TGTGCCTGGAGTGTAAAGTGGGCTAGCGGTAGCACAGATACGCAGTATTTT
j_call: TRBJ2-5; clone_size: once; d_call: TRBD1; v_call: TRBV2; cdr3_aa: CASRDRVKETQYF; cdr3_nt: TGTGCCAGCAGAGACAGGGTTAAAGAGACCCAGTACTTC